The rows below give T cell receptor beta chains drawn from one sample of a study of sequential checkpoint blockade in melanoma. Profiling relied on immunoSEQ multiplex PCR, and the TCRdb table lists in-frame clones only, not all of them. This sample carries about 9,600 clones, less than 25% of them seen once, and the ten largest clones take roughly 17%. Sequencing was performed on tumor tissue (inferred from file names), taken from a patient given nivolumab and ipilimumab in sequence. These receptors came from a human donor with melanoma. CDR3s include the opening cysteine and the closing phenylalanine or tryptophan. Each record gives: clone size, J gene, V gene, D gene, CDR3 protein, CDR3 DNA. The D gene is left open where the match is weak. The size field is filled for only some rows; it gives once, few, many or a size class.

clone size: medium-sized; J gene: TRBJ2-1; V gene: TRBV4-1; D gene: TRBD2; CDR3 protein: CASSQDRTAGGVDEQFF; CDR3 DNA: TGCGCCAGCAGCCAAGATCGGACAGCGGGAGGGGTGGATGAGCAGTTCTTC
clone size: -; J gene: TRBJ1-1; V gene: TRBV14; D gene: -; CDR3 protein: CASSHPKGGAGWGTEAFF; CDR3 DNA: TGTGCCAGCAGCCACCCTAAAGGGGGGGCGGGGTGGGGAACTGAAGCTTTCTTT
clone size: few; J gene: TRBJ1-3; V gene: TRBV11-3; D gene: -; CDR3 protein: CASSLRVQPGNTIYF; CDR3 DNA: TGTGCCAGCAGCTTAAGGGTACAGCCTGGAAACACCATATATTTT
clone size: -; J gene: TRBJ1-3; V gene: TRBV28; D gene: -; CDR3 protein: CASSSRTVHSGNTIYF; CDR3 DNA: TGTGCCAGCAGTTCTAGGACAGTACACTCTGGAAACACCATATATTTT
clone size: few; J gene: TRBJ2-7; V gene: TRBV12-5; D gene: TRBD1; CDR3 protein: CASARSDRGDEQYF; CDR3 DNA: TGTGCTAGTGCCCGCTCGGACAGGGGGGACGAGCAGTACTTC
clone size: few; J gene: TRBJ2-3; V gene: TRBV11-3; D gene: -; CDR3 protein: CASSLNSQGADTQYF; CDR3 DNA: TGTGCCAGCAGCTTAAATTCTCAGGGTGCAGATACGCAGTATTTT
clone size: -; J gene: TRBJ2-5; V gene: TRBV6-8; D gene: -; CDR3 protein: CASSPPGSQETQYF; CDR3 DNA: TGTGCCAGCAGTCCGCCGGGATCTCAAGAGACCCAGTACTTC
clone size: -; J gene: TRBJ1-1; V gene: TRBV18; D gene: -; CDR3 protein: CASSPTLNTEAFF; CDR3 DNA: TGTGCCAGCTCACCGACATTGAACACTGAAGCTTTCTTT
clone size: many; J gene: TRBJ2-3; V gene: TRBV10-3; D gene: -; CDR3 protein: CAISESTGPLTEDTQYF; CDR3 DNA: TGTGCCATCAGTGAGTCTACGGGGCCCCTAACGGAGGATACGCAGTATTTT
clone size: few; J gene: TRBJ1-5; V gene: TRBV11-3; D gene: -; CDR3 protein: CASSRQGLADQPQHF; CDR3 DNA: TGTGCCAGCAGCCGACAAGGTCTAGCAGATCAGCCCCAGCATTTT
clone size: few; J gene: TRBJ1-2; V gene: TRBV19; D gene: -; CDR3 protein: CASSSQVPGNGYTF; CDR3 DNA: TGTGCCAGTAGTTCCCAGGTCCCTGGGAATGGCTACACCTTC
clone size: few; J gene: TRBJ2-3; V gene: TRBV11-3; D gene: TRBD2; CDR3 protein: CASSAGLAGEDTQYF; CDR3 DNA: TGTGCCAGCAGCGCGGGACTAGCGGGAGAAGATACGCAGTATTTT
clone size: many; J gene: TRBJ2-3; V gene: TRBV9; D gene: TRBD2; CDR3 protein: CASSGLAGIVDTQYF; CDR3 DNA: TGTGCCAGCAGCGGACTAGCGGGAATTGTGGATACGCAGTATTTT
clone size: few; J gene: TRBJ2-4; V gene: TRBV15; D gene: -; CDR3 protein: CATSTRDEGNIQYF; CDR3 DNA: TGTGCCACCAGCACCCGAGATGAGGGAAACATTCAGTACTTC
clone size: medium-sized; J gene: TRBJ2-7; V gene: TRBV18; D gene: TRBD2; CDR3 protein: CASSPPFLAGSYEQYF; CDR3 DNA: TGTGCCAGCTCACCACCTTTCCTAGCGGGGTCATACGAGCAGTACTTC
clone size: -; J gene: TRBJ1-2; V gene: TRBV5-1; D gene: TRBD1; CDR3 protein: CASREERGPKGYTF; CDR3 DNA: TGCGCCAGCAGGGAGGAAAGGGGGCCGAAAGGCTACACCTTC
clone size: -; J gene: TRBJ1-1; V gene: TRBV28; D gene: -; CDR3 protein: CASSYGAMNTEAFF; CDR3 DNA: TGTGCCAGCAGTTATGGGGCCATGAACACTGAAGCTTTCTTT
clone size: few; J gene: TRBJ1-1; V gene: TRBV11-3; D gene: TRBD1; CDR3 protein: CASNLQGANTEAFF; CDR3 DNA: TGTGCCAGCAATTTACAGGGGGCGAACACTGAAGCTTTCTTT
clone size: once; J gene: TRBJ2-7; V gene: TRBV30; D gene: TRBD2; CDR3 protein: CAWSKLAGGAYEQYF; CDR3 DNA: TGTGCCTGGAGTAAACTAGCGGGAGGGGCCTACGAGCAGTACTTC
clone size: -; J gene: TRBJ2-3; V gene: TRBV5-1; D gene: -; CDR3 protein: CASSFSESTDTQYF; CDR3 DNA: TGCGCCAGCAGCTTCAGCGAAAGCACAGATACGCAGTATTTT
clone size: -; J gene: TRBJ2-2; V gene: TRBV18; D gene: TRBD2; CDR3 protein: CASSPRAGVVTGELFF; CDR3 DNA: TGTGCCAGCTCACCAAGAGCGGGAGTAGTCACCGGGGAGCTGTTTTTT
clone size: -; J gene: TRBJ1-5; V gene: TRBV5-1; D gene: -; CDR3 protein: CASSLDVGINQPQHF; CDR3 DNA: TGCGCCAGCAGCTTGGATGTCGGTATCAACCAGCCCCAGCATTTT
clone size: few; J gene: TRBJ1-5; V gene: TRBV18; D gene: -; CDR3 protein: CASSPGPGVNQPQHF; CDR3 DNA: TGTGCCAGCTCCCCCGGGCCAGGGGTCAATCAGCCCCAGCATTTT
clone size: -; J gene: TRBJ2-3; V gene: TRBV19; D gene: -; CDR3 protein: CASSSRQLLVADTQYF; CDR3 DNA: TGTGCCAGTAGTAGCCGGCAGCTACTCGTGGCAGATACGCAGTATTTT
clone size: many; J gene: TRBJ1-1; V gene: TRBV6-8; D gene: -; CDR3 protein: CASSPGPFRILGNTEAFF; CDR3 DNA: TGTGCCAGCAGTCCCGGACCCTTCCGGATCCTGGGGAACACTGAAGCTTTCTTT
clone size: many; J gene: TRBJ1-5; V gene: TRBV6-8; D gene: -; CDR3 protein: CASSYGSQPQHF; CDR3 DNA: TGTGCCAGCAGTTACGGGAGTCAGCCCCAGCATTTT
clone size: -; J gene: TRBJ2-7; V gene: TRBV14; D gene: -; CDR3 protein: CASSQELGPYEQYF; CDR3 DNA: TGTGCCAGCAGCCAAGAGCTGGGCCCCTACGAGCAGTACTTC
clone size: few; J gene: TRBJ1-1; V gene: TRBV23-1; D gene: TRBD1; CDR3 protein: CASSYGQGTEAFF; CDR3 DNA: TGCGCCAGCAGCTACGGACAGGGGACTGAAGCTTTCTTT
clone size: -; J gene: TRBJ2-6; V gene: TRBV29-1; D gene: -; CDR3 protein: CSVPRVTPSSGANVLTF; CDR3 DNA: TGCAGCGTTCCGAGGGTGACCCCCAGCTCTGGGGCCAACGTCCTGACTTTC
clone size: few; J gene: TRBJ2-1; V gene: TRBV6-8; D gene: TRBD2; CDR3 protein: CAISPGLERWNEQFF; CDR3 DNA: TGTGCCATCAGCCCGGGACTAGAAAGGTGGAATGAGCAGTTCTTC
clone size: -; J gene: TRBJ2-5; V gene: TRBV19; D gene: TRBD2; CDR3 protein: CASSAGLVRETQYF; CDR3 DNA: TGTGCCAGTAGTGCAGGACTAGTCAGAGAGACCCAGTACTTC
clone size: -; J gene: TRBJ1-3; V gene: TRBV9; D gene: -; CDR3 protein: CASSVRVGAGNTIYF; CDR3 DNA: TGTGCCAGCAGCGTACGGGTGGGAGCTGGAAACACCATATATTTT
clone size: medium-sized; J gene: TRBJ1-1; V gene: TRBV30; D gene: -; CDR3 protein: CAWNFGQINTEAFF; CDR3 DNA: TGTGCCTGGAACTTCGGACAGATCAACACTGAAGCTTTCTTT
clone size: medium-sized; J gene: TRBJ1-1; V gene: TRBV11-3; D gene: -; CDR3 protein: CASSLGLGRFPEAFF; CDR3 DNA: TGTGCCAGCAGCTTGGGCCTTGGACGGTTCCCTGAAGCTTTCTTT
clone size: medium-sized; J gene: TRBJ1-2; V gene: TRBV18; D gene: -; CDR3 protein: CASSPLTEDYGYTF; CDR3 DNA: TGTGCCAGCTCACCGCTGACCGAGGACTATGGCTACACCTTC
clone size: -; J gene: TRBJ2-2; V gene: TRBV5-1; D gene: TRBD2; CDR3 protein: CASSPRLAGSRITGELFF; CDR3 DNA: TGCGCCAGCAGCCCCCGACTAGCGGGCTCTCGTATCACCGGGGAGCTGTTTTTT
clone size: -; J gene: TRBJ1-4; V gene: TRBV11-3; D gene: TRBD1; CDR3 protein: CASSPITGVGEKLFF; CDR3 DNA: TGTGCCAGCAGCCCGATAACAGGGGTAGGAGAAAAACTGTTTTTT
clone size: -; J gene: TRBJ2-2; V gene: TRBV19; D gene: -; CDR3 protein: CASSIVALANTGELFF; CDR3 DNA: TGTGCCAGTAGTATAGTGGCACTCGCGAACACCGGGGAGCTGTTTTTT
clone size: few; J gene: TRBJ2-1; V gene: TRBV9; D gene: -; CDR3 protein: CASSVGVGPSYNEQFF; CDR3 DNA: TGTGCCAGCAGCGTAGGGGTGGGACCCTCCTACAATGAGCAGTTCTTC
clone size: -; J gene: TRBJ2-2; V gene: TRBV19; D gene: -; CDR3 protein: CASSTQVVNTGELFF; CDR3 DNA: TGTGCCAGTAGTACGCAGGTCGTGAACACCGGGGAGCTGTTTTTT
clone size: many; J gene: TRBJ1-2; V gene: TRBV4-1; D gene: -; CDR3 protein: CASSQDGRGGGYTF; CDR3 DNA: TGCGCCAGCAGTCAAGATGGGAGGGGAGGTGGCTACACCTTC
clone size: -; J gene: TRBJ2-7; V gene: TRBV18; D gene: -; CDR3 protein: CASSPFIGYEQYF; CDR3 DNA: TGTGCCAGCTCACCTTTTATAGGCTACGAGCAGTACTTC
clone size: few; J gene: TRBJ1-6; V gene: TRBV9; D gene: -; CDR3 protein: CASTTRGGYSPLHF; CDR3 DNA: TGTGCCAGCACCACGCGGGGTGGTTACTCACCCCTCCACTTT
clone size: few; J gene: TRBJ2-5; V gene: TRBV1; D gene: -; CDR3 protein: CASSLQFFPGLGEETQYF; CDR3 DNA: TGCGCCAGCAGCCTTCAGTTCTTCCCGGGACTAGGGGAAGAGACCCAGTACTTC
clone size: few; J gene: TRBJ1-1; V gene: TRBV28; D gene: -; CDR3 protein: CASSPQGGYTEAFF; CDR3 DNA: TGTGCCAGCAGCCCCCAAGGGGGGTACACTGAAGCTTTCTTT
clone size: -; J gene: TRBJ1-3; V gene: TRBV28; D gene: -; CDR3 protein: CASLPLEGDTTYLPSGNTIYF; CDR3 DNA: TGTGCCAGCTTACCCTTGGAAGGGGATACCACCTACTTGCCCTCTGGAAACACCATATATTTT
clone size: many; J gene: TRBJ1-5; V gene: TRBV11-3; D gene: -; CDR3 protein: CASSIRGYSNQPQHF; CDR3 DNA: TGTGCCAGCAGCATCAGGGGTTATAGCAATCAGCCCCAGCATTTT
clone size: few; J gene: TRBJ2-3; V gene: TRBV9; D gene: -; CDR3 protein: CASSQSATPSTDTQYF; CDR3 DNA: TGTGCCAGCAGCCAATCAGCTACCCCCAGCACAGATACGCAGTATTTT
clone size: few; J gene: TRBJ1-6; V gene: TRBV12-5; D gene: TRBD1; CDR3 protein: CASTPGQANSPLHF; CDR3 DNA: TGTGCCAGCACTCCGGGACAGGCGAATTCACCCCTCCACTTT
clone size: -; J gene: TRBJ2-7; V gene: TRBV6-8; D gene: TRBD2; CDR3 protein: CASSYRGSGSFEQYF; CDR3 DNA: TGTGCCAGCAGTTACCGGGGTAGCGGGAGTTTCGAGCAGTACTTC
clone size: -; J gene: TRBJ2-3; V gene: TRBV6-8; D gene: TRBD2; CDR3 protein: CASRRLAGGDTQYF; CDR3 DNA: TGTGCCAGCAGACGACTAGCGGGAGGGGATACGCAGTATTTT
clone size: many; J gene: TRBJ1-5; V gene: TRBV28; D gene: -; CDR3 protein: CASSPLGHGGGQPQHF; CDR3 DNA: TGTGCCAGCAGTCCTCTAGGCCACGGGGGGGGTCAGCCCCAGCATTTT
clone size: few; J gene: TRBJ2-3; V gene: TRBV6-8; D gene: TRBD2; CDR3 protein: CASSYSPPLAGDADTQYF; CDR3 DNA: TGTGCCAGCAGTTACTCGCCTCCTCTAGCGGGAGACGCAGATACGCAGTATTTT
clone size: -; J gene: TRBJ2-5; V gene: TRBV5-1; D gene: TRBD2; CDR3 protein: CASSALPGLAGSYQETQYF; CDR3 DNA: TGCGCCAGCAGCGCCCTACCGGGACTAGCGGGCTCGTACCAAGAGACCCAGTACTTC
clone size: -; J gene: TRBJ2-7; V gene: TRBV5-1; D gene: TRBD1; CDR3 protein: CASSLNRGQWEQYF; CDR3 DNA: TGCGCCAGCAGCTTGAACAGGGGGCAGTGGGAGCAGTACTTC
clone size: -; J gene: TRBJ2-5; V gene: TRBV6-8; D gene: -; CDR3 protein: CASSDSTHSYRGTQYF; CDR3 DNA: TGTGCCAGCAGTGACTCAACGCATAGTTACCGGGGGACCCAGTACTTC
clone size: -; J gene: TRBJ2-3; V gene: TRBV12-5; D gene: TRBD2; CDR3 protein: CASGFGLAETDTQYF; CDR3 DNA: TGTGCTAGTGGTTTCGGACTAGCGGAGACAGATACGCAGTATTTT
clone size: -; J gene: TRBJ1-5; V gene: TRBV29-1; D gene: -; CDR3 protein: CSVGQLNQPQHF; CDR3 DNA: TGCAGCGTTGGACAGCTCAATCAGCCCCAGCATTTT
clone size: few; J gene: TRBJ1-4; V gene: TRBV28; D gene: -; CDR3 protein: CASSFTGGPLNEKLFF; CDR3 DNA: TGTGCCAGCAGTTTCACGGGAGGCCCACTTAATGAAAAACTGTTTTTT